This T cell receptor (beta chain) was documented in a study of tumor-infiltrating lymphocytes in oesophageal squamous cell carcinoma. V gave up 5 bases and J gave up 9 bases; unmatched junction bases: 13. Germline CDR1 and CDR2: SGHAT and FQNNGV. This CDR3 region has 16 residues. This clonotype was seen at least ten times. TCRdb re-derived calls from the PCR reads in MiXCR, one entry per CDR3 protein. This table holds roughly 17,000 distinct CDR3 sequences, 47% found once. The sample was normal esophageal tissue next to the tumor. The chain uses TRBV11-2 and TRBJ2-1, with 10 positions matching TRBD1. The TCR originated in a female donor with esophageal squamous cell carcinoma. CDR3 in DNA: TGTGCCAGCAGCAACTCGGGACAGGGGAGAATAGGTGAGCAGTTCTTC. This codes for CASSNSGQGRIGEQFF.